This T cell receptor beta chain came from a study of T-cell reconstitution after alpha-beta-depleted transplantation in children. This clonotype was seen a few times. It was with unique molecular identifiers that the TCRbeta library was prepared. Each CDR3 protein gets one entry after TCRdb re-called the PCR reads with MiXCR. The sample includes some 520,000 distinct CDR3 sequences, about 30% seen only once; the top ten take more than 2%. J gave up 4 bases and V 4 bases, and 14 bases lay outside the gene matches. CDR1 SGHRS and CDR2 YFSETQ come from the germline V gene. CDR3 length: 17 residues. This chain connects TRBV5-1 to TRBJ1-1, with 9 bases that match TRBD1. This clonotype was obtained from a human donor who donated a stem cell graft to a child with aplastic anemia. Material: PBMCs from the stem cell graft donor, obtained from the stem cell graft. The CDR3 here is CASSPGQGQPLSTEAFF. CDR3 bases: TGCGCCAGCAGCCCGGGACAGGGCCAGCCCCTGAGCACTGAAGCTTTCTTT.